This T cell receptor (beta chain) was sequenced in a study of blood T cell repertoires in COVID-19. TCRdb's copy holds only in-frame clones and misses some; the assay was immunoSEQ multiplex PCR. The sample carries 310,000 or so clones, more than 80% recorded once. Germline values: CDR1 KGHDR, CDR2 SFDVKD. The CDR3 has 15 amino acids. Losses at the gene ends were 3 bases for V and 8 bases for J; bases not matched to a gene: 6. Sequencing was done on a sample of PBMCs or T cells enriched from blood (not recorded which). The chain uses TRBV24-1 and TRBJ2-1; 10 bases agree with TRBD1. This TCR came from a woman under 40 who had recovered from COVID-19. CDR3 residues: CATSDPGTGDDEQFF. The CDR3 DNA is TGTGCCACCAGTGATCCCGGGACAGGGGACGATGAGCAGTTCTTC.